This T cell receptor (beta chain) appears in the sequencing data of a study of shared clonotypes between healthy human individuals. Whole-study findings and limits: It was anticipated that sequencing depth would influence how many clonotypes donors shared.

The V gene's germline CDR1 is SGHVS and CDR2 FQNEAQ. Germline trimming cut 1 base from V and 4 bases from J; bases unmatched to any gene: 9. This CDR3 is 16 amino acids long. Details on this clone: Its specificity is not known.

Naive CD8 cells were CD45RO-negative, positively selected for CCR7, excluding terminally differentiated effector memory CD45RA+ cells. Those who donated were healthy HIV-negative adults, with no recent acute infections or vaccinations reported. The donors, all of them Caucasian adults, lived in Nashville, Tennessee. Sequenced by immunoSEQ multiplex PCR; TCRdb stores in-frame clones only, minus some. This sample has about 1.9 million clones, with 80% to 95% found just once. The sequence derives from a man in his late teens or twenties in good health. Some clones in this sample may be carry-over from other donors' samples. The specimen was naive CD8+ T cells from PBMCs. The chain is built from TRBV7-8 and TRBJ1-2; 7 bases agree with TRBD1. CDR3 protein: CASSLVRQGVLYGYTF. In DNA, the CDR3 is TGTGCCAGCAGCTTAGTTCGGCAGGGGGTGCTCTATGGCTACACCTTC.